One and the same sample provided the 3 T cell receptor beta chains below, sequenced in a study of cytomegalovirus exposure and HLA in healthy donors. With 60 Vbeta and 13 Jbeta primers, the PCR was carried out. Produced via immunoSEQ multiplex PCR; TCRdb's table is partial and in-frame only. The profile shows about 98,000 clones, around 67% of them singletons. Material for sequencing was PBMCs. Every receptor here comes from a man aged 50 or older in good health and CMV-seronegative.

The chain employs TRBV6-5 and TRBJ1-5; possible D gene TRBD1, 5 bases. CDR3 length equals 14 residues. V lost 5 bases to trimming and J lost 5 bases, with 13 bases between them. Germline CDR1 is MNHEY and CDR2 is SVGAGI. CDR3 residues: CASSRRGLDQPQHF. Written as DNA, the CDR3 is TGTGCCAGCAGTCGCCGGGGACTCGATCAGCCCCAGCATTTT.

The count of this clone is one. The chain has TRBV19 and TRBJ2-2; TRBD2 aligns across 7 bases. V shed 7 bases and J 6 bases; nucleotides not matched to a gene: 14. This CDR3 comprises 16 residues. Germline V gene lookup returns CDR1 LNHDA and CDR2 SQIVND (reference sequence). The CDR3 protein is CASTLTAGVIAGELFF. DNA for the CDR3: TGTGCCAGTACCCTGACGGCGGGAGTGATCGCCGGGGAGCTGTTTTTT.

Only a few counts were recorded for this clone. V and J are TRBV30 and TRBJ2-7, with D hard to call. V lost 2 bases to trimming and J lost 3 bases, with 11 bases between them. Germline V lookup: CDR1 GTSNPN, CDR2 SVGIG (reference sequence). The CDR3 has 13 amino acids. The CDR3, as DNA: TGTGCCTGGAGTCAAACAAGATTCTACGAGCAGTACTTC. It specifies CAWSQTRFYEQYF.